Listed below are T cell receptor beta chains from one sample, sequenced in a study of T-cell reconstitution after alpha-beta-depleted transplantation in children. MiXCR, run by TCRdb on the PCR reads, gives a single entry per CDR3 protein. The sample records more than 500,000 distinct CDR3 sequences, roughly 11% being singletons. The starting material was PBMCs, mostly from graft donor cells, obtained 180 days after TCRalphabeta/CD19-depleted stem cell transplant. All receptors come from a female patient aged 2-10 years who had a stem cell transplant for aplastic anemia, so the T cells may come from the graft donor. Each CDR3 is given with its conserved first and last residue. The D gene is left open where the match is weak. The size of a clone is reported for some rows only, either as once, few or many, or as a class for expanded clones.

v_gene: TRBV20-1; j_gene: TRBJ2-3; abundance: few; d_gene: NA; len: 14; CDR3aa: CSARRASGTDTQYF; CDR3nt: TGCAGTGCTAGGCGGGCTAGCGGCACAGATACGCAGTATTTT
v_gene: TRBV29-1; j_gene: TRBJ1-1; abundance: NA; d_gene: NA; len: 15; CDR3aa: CSAEPWVGGSTEAFF; CDR3nt: TGCAGCGCCGAACCGTGGGTTGGCGGGAGCACTGAAGCTTTCTTT
v_gene: TRBV3-1; j_gene: TRBJ2-7; abundance: NA; d_gene: NA; len: 13; CDR3aa: CASSQAVAYEQYF; CDR3nt: TGTGCCAGCAGCCAAGCGGTAGCCTACGAGCAGTACTTC
v_gene: TRBV6-1; j_gene: TRBJ2-5; abundance: NA; d_gene: NA; len: 14; CDR3aa: CASSEDRGRRTQYF; CDR3nt: TGTGCCAGCAGTGAAGATAGGGGCCGGAGGACCCAGTACTTC
v_gene: TRBV7-2; j_gene: TRBJ1-1; abundance: few; d_gene: NA; len: 14; CDR3aa: CASSLGHRVGEAFF; CDR3nt: TGTGCCAGCAGCTTAGGACACAGGGTGGGTGAAGCTTTCTTT
v_gene: TRBV28; j_gene: TRBJ2-7; abundance: few; d_gene: TRBD2; len: 15; CDR3aa: CASSLTSGVSYEQYF; CDR3nt: TGTGCCAGCAGCCTTACTAGCGGGGTCTCCTACGAGCAGTACTTC
v_gene: TRBV12-3/TRBV12-4; j_gene: TRBJ2-6; abundance: NA; d_gene: NA; len: 15; CDR3aa: CASSLHNSGANVLTF; CDR3nt: TGTGCCAGCAGCCTACACAACTCTGGGGCCAACGTCCTGACTTTC
v_gene: TRBV12-3/TRBV12-4; j_gene: TRBJ2-4; abundance: many; d_gene: NA; len: 14; CDR3aa: CASSQWEAKNIQYF; CDR3nt: TGTGCCAGCAGCCAATGGGAGGCCAAAAACATTCAGTACTTC
v_gene: TRBV4-2; j_gene: TRBJ2-5; abundance: NA; d_gene: NA; len: 15; CDR3aa: CASSPLAREEETQYF; CDR3nt: TGTGCCAGCAGCCCCCTGGCCAGGGAGGAAGAGACCCAGTACTTC
v_gene: TRBV5-1; j_gene: TRBJ1-1; abundance: few; d_gene: NA; len: 18; CDR3aa: CASSSKRTLTGQRAEAFF; CDR3nt: TGCGCCAGCAGCTCAAAGAGGACCCTAACAGGGCAGAGGGCTGAAGCTTTCTTT
v_gene: TRBV24-1; j_gene: TRBJ2-1; abundance: few; d_gene: TRBD2; len: 16; CDR3aa: CATSPGLAGGYNEQFF; CDR3nt: TGTGCCACCAGTCCGGGACTAGCGGGAGGATACAATGAGCAGTTCTTC
v_gene: TRBV11-1; j_gene: TRBJ2-5; abundance: NA; d_gene: NA; len: 12; CDR3aa: CASSTSGETQYF; CDR3nt: TGTGCCAGCAGCACAAGCGGGGAGACCCAGTACTTC
v_gene: TRBV5-1; j_gene: TRBJ2-2; abundance: NA; d_gene: TRBD2; len: 16; CDR3aa: CASRITSGTRTGELFF; CDR3nt: TGCGCCAGCAGGATTACTAGCGGTACGCGCACCGGGGAGCTGTTTTTT
v_gene: TRBV30; j_gene: TRBJ1-2; abundance: NA; d_gene: NA; len: 12; CDR3aa: CALRRALYGYTF; CDR3nt: TGTGCCCTTCGCCGAGCCCTCTATGGCTACACCTTC
v_gene: TRBV3-1; j_gene: TRBJ2-3; abundance: few; d_gene: TRBD2; len: 16; CDR3aa: CASSQDKRGGTDTQYF; CDR3nt: TGTGCCAGCAGCCAAGATAAGCGGGGGGGCACAGATACGCAGTATTTT
v_gene: TRBV28; j_gene: TRBJ2-7; abundance: few; d_gene: TRBD2; len: 16; CDR3aa: CASSFQGLAGYYEQYF; CDR3nt: TGTGCCAGCAGTTTCCAGGGACTAGCGGGATATTACGAGCAGTACTTC
v_gene: TRBV11-2; j_gene: TRBJ1-1; abundance: NA; d_gene: TRBD1; len: 14; CDR3aa: CASSRTGGITEAFF; CDR3nt: TGTGCCAGCAGCAGGACAGGAGGGATCACTGAAGCTTTCTTT
v_gene: TRBV27; j_gene: TRBJ2-5; abundance: few; d_gene: NA; len: 14; CDR3aa: CASKTPGAVETQYF; CDR3nt: TGTGCCAGCAAAACTCCGGGGGCTGTGGAGACCCAGTACTTC
v_gene: TRBV12-3/TRBV12-4; j_gene: TRBJ2-1; abundance: NA; d_gene: NA; len: 11; CDR3aa: CASSPVTKQFF; CDR3nt: TGTGCCAGCAGCCCCGTGACTAAACAGTTCTTC
v_gene: TRBV9; j_gene: TRBJ1-1; abundance: NA; d_gene: NA; len: 16; CDR3aa: CASSGPKVGTYTEAFF; CDR3nt: TGTGCCAGCAGCGGGCCCAAGGTAGGGACCTACACTGAAGCTTTCTTT
v_gene: TRBV6-2/TRBV6-3; j_gene: TRBJ2-1; abundance: many; d_gene: NA; len: 15; CDR3aa: CASKTGPSSYNEQFF; CDR3nt: TGTGCCAGCAAGACGGGGCCTAGCTCCTACAATGAGCAGTTCTTC
v_gene: TRBV11-2; j_gene: TRBJ1-1; abundance: few; d_gene: NA; len: 15; CDR3aa: CASSPRTQGGTEAFF; CDR3nt: TGTGCCAGCAGCCCCAGAACACAGGGAGGCACTGAAGCTTTCTTT
v_gene: TRBV25-1; j_gene: TRBJ2-1; abundance: NA; d_gene: TRBD1; len: 14; CDR3aa: CASSEGQGDNEQFF; CDR3nt: TGTGCCAGCAGTGAGGGGCAGGGGGACAATGAGCAGTTCTTC
v_gene: TRBV5-1; j_gene: TRBJ2-1; abundance: many; d_gene: NA; len: 15; CDR3aa: CASSLVQSSYNEQFF; CDR3nt: TGCGCCAGCAGCTTGGTCCAGAGCTCCTACAATGAGCAGTTCTTC
v_gene: TRBV7-9; j_gene: TRBJ2-3; abundance: NA; d_gene: NA; len: 15; CDR3aa: CASSYDERRTDTQYF; CDR3nt: TGTGCCAGCAGCTACGACGAGAGGCGCACAGATACGCAGTATTTT